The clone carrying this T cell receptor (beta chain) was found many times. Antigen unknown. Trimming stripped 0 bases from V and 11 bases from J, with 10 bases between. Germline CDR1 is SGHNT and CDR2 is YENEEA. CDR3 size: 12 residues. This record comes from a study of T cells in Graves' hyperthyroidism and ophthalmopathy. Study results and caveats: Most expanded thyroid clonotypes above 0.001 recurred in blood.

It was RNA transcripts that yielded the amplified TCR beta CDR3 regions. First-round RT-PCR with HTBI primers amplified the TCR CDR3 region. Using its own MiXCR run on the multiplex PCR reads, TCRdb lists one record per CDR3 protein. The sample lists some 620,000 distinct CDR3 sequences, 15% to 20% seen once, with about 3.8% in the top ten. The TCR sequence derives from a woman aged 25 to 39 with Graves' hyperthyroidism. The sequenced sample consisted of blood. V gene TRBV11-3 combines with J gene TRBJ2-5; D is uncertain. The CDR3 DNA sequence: TGTGCCAGCAGCTTAGATCGCAGGTCACAGTACTTC. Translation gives CASSLDRRSQYF.